This T cell receptor (beta chain) emerged from a study of T cells after yellow fever vaccination. TCRdb used MiXCR to reprocess the 5' RACE reads, holding one entry per CDR3 protein. The sample carries some 550,000 distinct CDR3 sequences, about 19% recorded once. The V and J ends lost 4 bases and 8 bases, in that order; junction bases with no gene match: 7. This CDR3 has 15 residues. CDR1 and CDR2 from the germline V gene are SGDLS and YYNGEE. Sequencing was performed on PBMCs, taken 15 days after the yellow fever booster vaccination. The chain couples TRBV9 to TRBJ2-1, with TRBD2 matching over 12 bases. The clonotype originates from a man between 25 and 39 years old who received the YFV17D yellow fever vaccine. CDR3 DNA: TGTGCCAGCAGCTGGTCTAGCGGGAGGGCCGATGAGCAGTTCTTC. This codes for CASSWSSGRADEQFF.